This TCR beta chain was identified in a study of shared clonotypes between healthy human individuals. General study points: Sample collection involved blood only; tissue repertoires are likely different. Shared clonotypes: roughly 4.5% naive CD4, around 3.4% naive CD8, less than 2.5% memory CD4, under 0.45% memory CD8. There were few donors, and this limited the genetic and exposure-history diversity represented.

As regards this clone: Its antigen is not known.

The CDR3 runs 16 residues. With V trimmed by 2 bases and J by 4 bases, 11 bases remained unmatched. From germline, CDR1 is SGHRS and CDR2 YFSETQ. A deep-level run was used for the assay. Clones were sequenced by immunoSEQ multiplex PCR, and TCRdb holds only the in-frame ones, with some missing. The sample shows approximately 640,000 clones, about two thirds of them seen only once. The specimen was memory CD4+ T cells sorted from blood. Indicated subset: CD45RA-negative fraction. The V and J genes are TRBV5-1 and TRBJ2-7; 8 bases fit TRBD2. This TCR was recovered from a woman aged 25 to 45 in good health. The CDR3 region is CASSLYGTSVVYEQYF. The CDR3 DNA sequence: TGCGCCAGCAGCTTATACGGGACTAGTGTCGTTTACGAGCAGTACTTC.